The 22 T cell receptor beta chains given below trace back to one sample, sequenced in a study of metastatic and nonmetastatic thyroid tumors. Until they underwent thyroid surgery, no patient had received any treatment. Via MiXCR, TCRdb re-called the PCR reads. The table includes about 26,000 clones, roughly 24% detected once. The sequenced material came from blood. These receptor sequences come from a female donor with papillary thyroid cancer or a benign thyroid nodule (not recorded which). Some clones in this sample may be carry-over from other donors' samples.

V is TRBV6-1 and J is TRBJ2-5; 9 nucleotides match TRBD1. The V gene end was trimmed by 3 bases and the J gene end by 5 bases; junction bases not matched to a gene: 10. The germline gives CDR1 MNHNS, CDR2 SASEGT. The CDR3 is made up of 16 amino acids. The CDR3 spells CASSEIPGQGSETQYF. CDR3 in DNA: TGTGCCAGCAGTGAGATCCCGGGACAGGGTTCGGAGACCCAGTACTTC.

This clone was recorded many times. The CDR3 region has the DNA TGTGCCAGCAAAAGGGATGAGCAGTTCTTC. The encoded protein is CASKRDEQFF. The chain combines TRBV12-3 or TRBV12-4 with TRBJ2-1, with unresolved D. V was pared by 7 bases and J by 8 bases, with 6 bases between. This CDR3 has 10 residues.

In its sample, this clone was seen many times. The chain couples TRBV5-4 to TRBJ1-1, with D uncertain. V was cut by 5 bases and J by 2 bases, with 4 bases left in between. In germline, CDR1 is SGHNT, CDR2 YYREEE (reference sequence). There are 11 residues in the CDR3. Here the CDR3 reads CASRRNTEAFF. CDR3 in DNA: TGTGCCAGCAGGCGAAACACTGAAGCTTTCTTT.

The CDR3 loop is CASSPNQYNEQFF. For the CDR3, the DNA is TGTGCCAGCTCACCTAATCAGTACAATGAGCAGTTCTTC. V is TRBV18 and J is TRBJ2-1; D is ambiguous. Trimming stripped 3 bases from V and 4 bases from J, with 7 bases between. Germline loops: CDR1 KGHSH, CDR2 LQKENI. The CDR3 runs 13 residues.

The CDR3 nucleotides read TGTGCCAGCAGGCGCCCGAATCGGGAGGGTTTGGGAGCTGGGTACGAGCAGTACTTC. Residues: CASRRPNREGLGAGYEQYF. V gene TRBV6-2 or TRBV6-3 combines with J gene TRBJ2-7, with 8 bases matching TRBD2. The CDR3 totals 19 residues. Per the germline V gene, CDR1 is MNHEY and CDR2 is SVGEGT. Trimming took 6 bases from V and 4 from J; bases not matched to a gene: 23.

This clone showed up many times. This chain uses TRBV30 with TRBJ2-1, with D uncertain. V shed 4 bases and J shed 7 bases, with 11 bases lying between them. The CDR3 loop spans 12 amino acids. Germline V gives CDR1 GTSNPN, CDR2 SVGIG (reference sequence). The CDR3 loop reads CAWTKGRNEQFF. The CDR3, as DNA: TGTGCCTGGACGAAAGGGCGAAATGAGCAGTTCTTC. Filled out from reference TRBV30 and TRBJ2-1, the complete variable domain reads SQTIHQWPATLVQPVGSPLSLECTVEGTSNPNLYWYRQAAGRGLQLLFYSVGIGQISSEVPQNLSASRPQDRQFILSSKKLLLSDSGFYLCAWTKGRNEQFFGPGTRLTVL.

Turning to this clone: A much larger clone differs by one base, so this may be a read error. J is TRBJ1-4 and V is TRBV5-5; weak D call: TRBD1 (6 bases). The CDR3 runs to 15 residues. Germline CDR1 and CDR2: SGHKS and YYEKEE (reference sequence). The CDR3 loop is CASSLAGEGWEKLSF. The CDR3 region has the DNA TGTGCCAGCAGCTTGGCAGGGGAAGGATGGGAAAAACTGTCTTTT.

This clone occurred many times. V is TRBV29-1 and J is TRBJ2-1, with 11 positions matching TRBD2. The CDR3 contains 14 residues. Germline V gene sequence: CDR1 SQVTM, CDR2 ANQGSEA. The V segment lost 6 bases and the J segment 6 bases; nucleotides outside the gene matches: 7. The DNA of the CDR3 is TGCAGCGTCCCCCTAGCGGGAGGTCGCAATGAGCAGTTCTTC. It yields the protein CSVPLAGGRNEQFF.

The CDR3 DNA follows: TGTGCCAGCAGCTCTCTCCTAGGTCAGTACTTC. It codes for CASSSLLGQYF. The chain couples TRBV11-2 to TRBJ2-7, with D hard to call. Trimming removed 4 bases at V and 10 bases at J, with 11 bases between. The CDR3 length is 11 residues. Germline CDR1 and CDR2: SGHAT and FQNNGV.

This chain links TRBV11-2 with TRBJ2-7, with D uncertain. The CDR3 is 13 residues long. CDR1 is SGHAT, CDR2 FQNNGV, per germline. The V gene lost 2 bases and the J gene lost 2 bases, with 7 bases spanning the gap. The CDR3 DNA is TGTGCCAGCAGCTTATATGAGGCCTACGAGCAGTACTTC. Amino acids: CASSLYEAYEQYF.

This chain connects TRBV28 to TRBJ2-7, with TRBD1 identical over 10 bases. Germline CDR1 MDHEN, CDR2 SYDVKM. Germline trimming cut 6 bases from V and 4 bases from J; bases unmatched to any gene: 6. The CDR3 is 14 residues long. CDR3 nucleotide sequence: TGTGCCAGCAGGGACCCGGGACAGGGGTACGAGCAGTACTTC. Translating it yields CASRDPGQGYEQYF.

This clone was detected many times. The chain employs TRBV20-1 and TRBJ1-2; a possible D gene is TRBD1 (5 bases). CDR1 DFQATT and CDR2 SNEGSKA come from the germline V gene (reference sequence). The CDR3 has 17 amino acids. Trimming stripped 4 bases from V and 2 bases from J, with 23 bases between. The CDR3 DNA reads as TGCAGTGCTATATATATCATAGGGGAGGAGACGAACTATGGCTACACCTTC. Its translation is CSAIYIIGEETNYGYTF.

V usage is TRBV18 and J usage is TRBJ2-7; 14 bases match TRBD2. J gave up 3 bases and V 2 bases, and 12 bases lay outside the gene matches. This CDR3 region has 19 residues. The germline CDR1 and CDR2 sequences are KGHSH and LQKENI. The CDR3 protein is CASSPKRLAGGHINYEQYF. CDR3 DNA sequence: TGTGCCAGCTCACCAAAACGACTAGCGGGAGGGCATATCAACTACGAGCAGTACTTC.

This clone occurred a few times. V gene TRBV19 combines with J gene TRBJ2-7; D is undetermined. The germline gives CDR1 LNHDA, CDR2 SQIVND (reference sequence). The CDR3 loop spans 13 amino acids. The V and J ends lost 7 bases and 1 base respectively, with 11 bases between them. CDR3 region: CASKSSSSYEQYF. The CDR3 bases are TGTGCCAGTAAGTCGAGCTCATCCTACGAGCAGTACTTC.

By sample share, this clone is medium-sized (0.01 to 0.1%). The chain carries TRBV2 and TRBJ2-1; 8 bases agree with TRBD2. Losses at the gene ends were 9 bases for V and 7 bases for J; bases not matched to a gene: 11. This CDR3 region has 14 residues. Germline lookup yields CDR1 SNHLY and CDR2 FYNNEI. CDR3 loop: CASSSAGVVNEQFF. In DNA form, the CDR3 reads TGTGCCAGTTCCTCAGCGGGAGTGGTAAATGAGCAGTTCTTC.

The chain uses TRBV6-1 and TRBJ2-3; D is perhaps TRBD2 (6 bases). From germline, CDR1 is MNHNS and CDR2 SASEGT. The CDR3 consists of 15 residues. V dropped 4 bases and J dropped 0 bases, with 11 bases sitting between them. The DNA for the CDR3 is TGTGCCAGCAGTGTTGGAGGGGCTAGCACAGATACGCAGTATTTT. This codes for CASSVGGASTDTQYF.

This clone was picked up many times. The chain combines TRBV20-1 with TRBJ1-2; D possibly corresponds to TRBD1 (5 bases). The germline V gene encodes CDR1 DFQATT and CDR2 SNEGSKA (reference sequence). The CDR3 is 13 amino acids. The V and J ends lost 3 bases and 6 bases respectively, with 14 bases between them. CDR3 DNA: TGCAGTGCTAGGAGAGGGGCGGGCCATGGCTACACCTTC. Protein: CSARRGAGHGYTF.

This clone has at least ten counts. This may arise from a read error, as a much more abundant clone is one base away. This sequence joins TRBV3-1 and TRBJ1-1; possible D gene TRBD1, 5 bases. The CDR3 is 12 amino acids. Germline V CDR1 and CDR2: LGHDT, YNNKEL (reference sequence). This CDR3 reads CASSRVDTGAFF. The DNA for the CDR3 is TGTGCCAGCAGCCGGGTGGACACTGGAGCTTTCTTT.

The J gene is TRBJ2-7, the V gene TRBV20-1; maybe TRBD2 (6 bases). V shed 1 base and J shed 4 bases, with 17 bases lying between them. There are 15 residues in the CDR3. The germline CDR1 and CDR2 sequences are DFQATT and SNEGSKA (reference sequence). The CDR3 nucleotides read TGCAGTGCTAGAGGGCGGGACGGGACTCGATACGAGCAGTACTTC. It translates to CSARGRDGTRYEQYF.

The genes are TRBV2 and TRBJ1-2, with D maybe TRBD1 (6 bases). V was pared by 0 bases and J by 2 bases, with 13 bases between. Germline V gene lookup returns CDR1 SNHLY and CDR2 FYNNEI. This CDR3 comprises 16 residues. DNA of the CDR3: TGTGCCAGCAGTGAAGCGCTTCGAGACAGGAACTATGGCTACACCTTC. Translation: CASSEALRDRNYGYTF. Drawing the rest from reference TRBV2 and TRBJ1-2, the complete variable domain is EPEVTQTPSHQVTQMGQEVILRCVPISNHLYFYWYRQILGQKVEFLVSFYNNEISEKSEIFDDQFSVERPDGSNFTLKIRSTKLEDSAMYFCASSEALRDRNYGYTFGSGTRLTVV.

This clone was seen more than once but under ten times. The chain employs TRBV6-1 and TRBJ2-7; D is perhaps TRBD2 (6 bases). This CDR3 is 15 amino acids long. With 5 bases removed from V and 0 bases from J, the gap between germline ends came to 14 bases. The germline V gene has CDR1 MNHNS and CDR2 SASEGT. Here the CDR3 DNA reads TGTGCCAGCAGTACCGGGACTGGGGTCTCCTACGAGCAGTACTTC. This codes for CASSTGTGVSYEQYF.

V gene TRBV20-1 combines with J gene TRBJ2-1; 9 bases line up with TRBD2. CDR3 length: 18 residues. The germline gives CDR1 DFQATT, CDR2 SNEGSKA (reference sequence). V was clipped by 3 bases and J by 8 bases; unmatched bases: 20. The CDR3 DNA sequence: TGCAGTGCTAGGGGAAGCAGGACTGAGATAGCGGGAGTCGATGAGCAGTTCTTC. Translated, it gives CSARGSRTEIAGVDEQFF.